Listed here are 32 T cell receptor beta chains from one sample, sequenced in a study of T-cell memory formation after mild COVID-19. One entry per CDR3 protein results from TCRdb running MiXCR on the 5' RACE reads. This sample carries nearly 200,000 distinct CDR3 sequences, about a sixth of them seen once, and the ten largest clones take roughly 2.6%. Specimen: PBMCs or a T cell subset sorted from them (not recorded which). These TCRs come from an adult woman who had mild COVID-19 (a few samples of this study predate the infection). Cell type and time point are not known.

The table lists this clonotype with many counts. The chain is built from TRBV5-1 and TRBJ1-1; TRBD1 might be the D (5 bases). This CDR3 has 15 residues. Looked up from germline, CDR1 is SGHRS and CDR2 is YFSETQ. The V end lost 0 bases, the J end lost 5 bases, and 14 bases lay between the germline ends. The CDR3 DNA reads TGCGCCAGCAGCTTGGAGCCGCAGGGAGGGACTGAAGCTTTCTTT. Amino acid sequence: CASSLEPQGGTEAFF.

The chain joins TRBV19 to TRBJ1-1; perhaps TRBD1 as D (5 bases). CDR1 is LNHDA, CDR2 SQIVND, per germline (reference sequence). The CDR3 has 15 residues. V was trimmed by 1 base and J by 5 bases, leaving 14 bases between them. CDR3 region: CASSIGRGSKTEAFF. The CDR3 coding sequence is TGTGCCAGTAGTATAGGTCGGGGGAGTAAGACTGAAGCTTTCTTT.

CDR3 in amino acids: CASSLAGSGKLFF. CDR3 bases: TGTGCCAGCAGCTTGGCAGGGTCCGGAAAACTGTTTTTT. The chain couples TRBV11-2 to TRBJ1-4; D perhaps matches TRBD1 (5 bases). CDR1 SGHAT and CDR2 FQNNGV come from the germline V gene. The CDR3 extends over 13 amino acids. Trimming shortened V by 3 bases and J by 10 bases, and 12 bases separated the two germline ends.

V and J are TRBV6-2 or TRBV6-3 and TRBJ2-7, with D possibly being TRBD1 (7 bases). Looked up from germline, CDR1 is MNHEY and CDR2 is SVGEGT. This CDR3 spans 17 amino acids. V gave up 2 bases and J gave up 2 bases, with 19 bases separating them. This CDR3 reads CASSYNAGQRLPYEQYF. DNA for the CDR3: TGTGCCAGCAGTTACAACGCGGGACAGAGACTGCCCTACGAGCAGTACTTC.

This clonotype showed up just a few times. The gene calls are TRBV30 and TRBJ2-5; 9 bases line up with TRBD2. Germline V gives CDR1 GTSNPN, CDR2 SVGIG (reference sequence). The CDR3 has 16 amino acids. V lost 0 bases, J lost 0 bases, and 5 bases stayed unmatched. CDR3 sequence reads: CAWSVSRTSDQETQYF. The CDR3 DNA sequence: TGTGCCTGGAGTGTCTCCCGGACTAGCGACCAAGAGACCCAGTACTTC.

V and J are TRBV2 and TRBJ1-1; no definite D call. Trimming stripped 3 bases from V and 8 bases from J, with 10 bases between. CDR1 and CDR2 from the germline V gene are SNHLY and FYNNEI. The CDR3 has 12 residues. In DNA, the CDR3 is TGTGCCAGCAGTGAGTTCGGAATGGAAGCTTTCTTT. This encodes CASSEFGMEAFF.

This sequence joins TRBV5-1 and TRBJ1-5, with D uncertain. V lost 0 bases and J 0 bases, leaving 10 bases between the germline ends. Germline-derived CDR1 and CDR2 are SGHRS and YFSETQ. The CDR3 spans 16 residues. CDR3 nucleotide sequence: TGCGCCAGCAGCTTGGGAGCGGTAGGTAGCAATCAGCCCCAGCATTTT. Amino acid sequence: CASSLGAVGSNQPQHF.

V is TRBV20-1 and J is TRBJ1-1, with D unclear. The CDR3 is 15 amino acids. Germline V gene sequence: CDR1 DFQATT, CDR2 SNEGSKA (reference sequence). V lost 1 base, J lost 5 bases, and 17 bases lay in between. In nucleotides, the CDR3 is TGCAGTGCTAGAGTCGCGACACCTAAAGAAACTGAAGCTTTCTTT. This gives the protein CSARVATPKETEAFF.

V gene TRBV2 combines with J gene TRBJ1-2; D is unclear. Trimming removed 5 bases from V and 6 bases from J, with 10 bases in between. The CDR3 is 12 amino acids. Germline CDR1 is SNHLY and CDR2 is FYNNEI. The CDR3 here is CASSNEGHGYTF. In DNA, the CDR3 is TGTGCCAGCAGTAACGAGGGCCATGGCTACACCTTC.

The gene calls are TRBV20-1 and TRBJ1-2; 8 bases line up with TRBD1. This CDR3 has 14 amino acids. Germline loops: CDR1 DFQATT, CDR2 SNEGSKA (reference sequence). With 0 bases clipped from V and 8 bases from J, the junction kept 8 bases outside the gene matches. The CDR3 here is CSARETGATWGYTF. CDR3 DNA: TGCAGTGCTAGAGAGACAGGGGCTACCTGGGGCTACACCTTC.

This chain joins TRBV10-3 and TRBJ1-1; D might be TRBD1 (6 bases). Germline assignment: CDR1 ENHRY and CDR2 SYGVKD. The length of the CDR3 is 17 residues. V lost 0 bases and J 5 bases, leaving 19 bases between the germline ends. CDR3 nucleotide sequence: TGTGCCATCAGTGAGTCTCTTAGGGGGGCCCTAGATACTGAAGCTTTCTTT. Amino acids: CAISESLRGALDTEAFF.

This clonotype has only a few counts. This sequence joins TRBV2 and TRBJ2-5; D is undetermined. The CDR3 has 11 residues. Germline CDR1 SNHLY, CDR2 FYNNEI. The V end was cut by 5 bases, the J end by 5 bases, with 6 bases between. The CDR3 nucleotides read TGTGCCAGCAGTATTCTGGAGACCCAGTACTTC. It is translated as CASSILETQYF.

This sequence joins TRBV9 and TRBJ2-1; 10 bases line up with TRBD2. V was pared by 4 bases and J by 6 bases, with 7 bases of the junction left unmatched. Germline V gene lookup returns CDR1 SGDLS and CDR2 YYNGEE. The CDR3 is 15 residues long. CDR3 DNA: TGTGCCAGCAGCCCTCTAGCGGGGGAGCTCAATGAGCAGTTCTTC. Protein product: CASSPLAGELNEQFF.

This chain connects TRBV5-1 to TRBJ1-1; 7 positions match TRBD1. The CDR3 runs 15 residues. Germline V gene data show CDR1 as SGHRS and CDR2 as YFSETQ. With 6 bases clipped from V and 4 bases from J, the junction kept 12 bases outside the gene matches. Written as DNA, the CDR3 is TGCGCCAGCAAGTACGCCGAGGGACAGAGCACTGAAGCTTTCTTT. Translation: CASKYAEGQSTEAFF. The whole variable domain, remainder taken from reference TRBV5-1 and TRBJ1-1, is KAGVTQTPRYLIKTRGQQVTLSCSPISGHRSVSWYQQTPGQGLQFLFEYFSETQRNKGNFPGRFSGRQFSNSRSEMNVSTLELGDSALYLCASKYAEGQSTEAFFGQGTRLTVV.

This clonotype was observed a few times. The CDR3 region is CASSLDPTSEAFF. The CDR3 DNA is TGCGCCAGCAGCTTGGACCCTACTTCTGAAGCTTTCTTT. This chain uses TRBV5-1 with TRBJ1-1, with D unclear. Between the trimmed V and J ends, which lost 0 bases and 6 bases, there was a span of 9 bases. The length of the CDR3 is 13 residues. Germline assignment: CDR1 SGHRS and CDR2 YFSETQ.

This clonotype was counted only a few times. V is TRBV21-1 and J is TRBJ2-7; the table gives TRBD2 as D, unverified against the DNA. TRBV21-1 is deemed a pseudogene. CDR3 length: 17 residues. In DNA form, the CDR3 reads TGTGCCAGCAGCGACATCCGGGGGGGGGAGGTCCCCTACGAGCAGTACTTC. It yields the protein CASSDIRGGEVPYEQYF.

The rearrangement links TRBV24-1 to TRBJ1-1; D gene ambiguous. CDR3 length equals 12 residues. Trimming removed 3 bases from V and 3 bases from J, with 4 bases in between. Germline lookup yields CDR1 KGHDR and CDR2 SFDVKD. CDR3 sequence: CATSDPDTEAFF. As DNA, the CDR3 is TGTGCCACCAGTGATCCCGACACTGAAGCTTTCTTT.

The chain employs TRBV30 and TRBJ1-6, with D maybe TRBD1 (5 bases). Germline V CDR1 and CDR2: GTSNPN, SVGIG (reference sequence). V shed 5 bases and J shed 4 bases, with 9 bases lying between them. The CDR3 extends over 13 amino acids. The CDR3 nucleotides read TGTGCCTGGGGGGGGGTTTATAATTCACCCCTCCACTTT. Its protein is CAWGGVYNSPLHF.

This chain connects TRBV6-2 or TRBV6-3 to TRBJ2-7, with TRBD2 identical over 12 bases. The CDR3 extends over 19 amino acids. Germline lookup yields CDR1 MNHEY and CDR2 SVGEGT. V gave up 0 bases and J gave up 3 bases; unmatched junction bases: 12. CDR3 residues: CASSYSALGTSGLYYEQYF. The DNA for the CDR3 is TGTGCCAGCAGTTACTCGGCGCTGGGGACTAGCGGGCTGTACTACGAGCAGTACTTC.

This clonotype was counted only a few times. The rearrangement joins TRBV6-5 to TRBJ1-1, with D possibly TRBD1 on 6 matching bases. Trimming left V 2 bases short and J 2 bases short, with 12 bases between. This CDR3 is 15 amino acids long. Germline V gives CDR1 MNHEY, CDR2 SVGAGI. CDR3 bases: TGTGCCAGCAGTTACACGACAGGAGTCAACACTGAAGCTTTCTTT. Translation: CASSYTTGVNTEAFF.

V and J are TRBV27 and TRBJ1-1; 7 nucleotides line up with TRBD1. Germline loops: CDR1 MNHEY, CDR2 SMNVEV (reference sequence). V trimming: 6 bases; J trimming: 5 bases; junction bases outside the gene matches: 9. The CDR3 totals 14 residues. The CDR3 DNA sequence: TGTGCCAGCAGATTACAGGGGCTGGGGACTGAAGCTTTCTTT. Translating gives CASRLQGLGTEAFF.

V gene TRBV6-5 combines with J gene TRBJ1-5; D gene ambiguous. V lost 10 bases and J 3 bases, leaving 13 bases between the germline ends. The CDR3 length is 13 residues. Germline values: CDR1 MNHEY, CDR2 SVGAGI. CDR3 bases: TGTGCCACCCGGAATGGGCTCAATCAGCCCCAGCATTTT. Protein product: CATRNGLNQPQHF.

V usage is TRBV9 and J usage is TRBJ1-5, with D tentatively TRBD1 (6 bases). CDR3 length equals 14 residues. Trimming stripped 4 bases from V and 4 bases from J, with 12 bases between. CDR1 is SGDLS, CDR2 YYNGEE, per germline. The chain's CDR3 is CASSSGGPNQPQHF. The CDR3 nucleotides are TGTGCCAGCAGCTCCGGGGGCCCGAATCAGCCCCAGCATTTT.

This chain joins TRBV29-1 and TRBJ1-1, with TRBD1 matching over 7 bases. The germline gives CDR1 SQVTM, CDR2 ANQGSEA. J was trimmed by 1 base and V by 5 bases; bases with no gene match: 7. The CDR3 consists of 14 residues. The CDR3 spells CSVLDQGGNTEAFF. CDR3 sequence (DNA): TGCAGCGTTTTGGATCAGGGGGGGAACACTGAAGCTTTCTTT.

The V and J genes are TRBV12-3 or TRBV12-4 and TRBJ2-1; TRBD2 matches 11 bases. With 2 bases clipped from V and 7 bases from J, the junction kept 10 bases outside the gene matches. The CDR3 loop spans 17 amino acids. The CDR3 spells CASSLLGKVAGGNEQFF. DNA of the CDR3: TGTGCCAGCAGTTTATTAGGGAAGGTAGCGGGGGGGAATGAGCAGTTCTTC.

The genes are TRBV29-1 and TRBJ1-2, with 9 nucleotides matching TRBD1. Germline CDR1 reads SQVTM; CDR2 reads ANQGSEA. This CDR3 spans 14 amino acids. With V trimmed by 6 bases and J by 4 bases, 9 bases remained unmatched. The CDR3 loop reads CSVPDRGAIYGYTF. Written as DNA, the CDR3 is TGCAGCGTACCGGACAGGGGAGCGATCTATGGCTACACCTTC. The full variable domain, with the rest looked up from reference TRBV29-1 and TRBJ1-2, is SAVISQKPSRDICQRGTSLTIQCQVDSQVTMMFWYRQQPGQSLTLIATANQGSEATYESGFVIDKFPISRPNLTFSTLTVSNMSPEDSSIYLCSVPDRGAIYGYTFGSGTRLTVV.

The gene calls are TRBV11-2 and TRBJ2-3; the match to TRBD2 covers 7 bases. Germline V gives CDR1 SGHAT, CDR2 FQNNGV. This CDR3 is 17 amino acids long. The V segment lost 0 bases and the J segment 2 bases; nucleotides outside the gene matches: 8. The CDR3: CASSLEPAGFSTDTQYF. Written as DNA, the CDR3 is TGTGCCAGCAGCTTAGAGCCAGCGGGATTTTCCACAGATACGCAGTATTTT.

This clonotype came up a few times. CDR3 sequence (DNA): TGTGCCAGCAGCCTCCCGGTTAGTAGGACTGAAGCTTTCTTT. It encodes CASSLPVSRTEAFF. The chain employs TRBV7-9 and TRBJ1-1; D gene uncertain. The CDR3 covers 14 residues. Germline lookup yields CDR1 SEHNR and CDR2 FQNEAQ (reference sequence). V gave up 5 bases and J gave up 5 bases, with 15 bases separating them.

The V call is TRBV3-1, the J call TRBJ1-4; D is undetermined. Germline V gives CDR1 LGHDT, CDR2 YNNKEL (reference sequence). CDR3 length: 15 amino acids. Deletions cut 1 base from V and 0 bases from J, with 6 bases between. CDR3: CASSQGAATNEKLFF. In nucleotides, the CDR3 is TGTGCCAGCAGCCAAGGGGCAGCAACTAATGAAAAACTGTTTTTT. The variable domain in full, with the rest retrieved from reference TRBV3-1 and TRBJ1-4, is DTAVSQTPKYLVTQMGNDKSIKCEQNLGHDTMYWYKQDSKKFLKIMFSYNNKELIINETVPNRFSPKSPDKAHLNLHINSLELGDSAVYFCASSQGAATNEKLFFGSGTQLSVL.

This clonotype was detected a few times. The rearrangement uses TRBV3-1 and TRBJ2-5; D call uncertain. The V and J ends lost 1 base and 9 bases respectively, with 9 bases between them. The germline gives CDR1 LGHDT, CDR2 YNNKEL (reference sequence). CDR3 length equals 12 residues. In nucleotides, the CDR3 is TGTGCCAGCAGCCAAGTCCCTGAAGCCCAGTACTTC. Its protein is CASSQVPEAQYF.

V usage is TRBV7-2 and J usage is TRBJ2-1, with 13 bases lining up with TRBD2. V lost 1 base and J lost 6; bases outside the gene matches: 3. Per germline, CDR1 SGHTA and CDR2 FQGNSA. The CDR3 has 16 amino acids. CDR3 DNA: TGTGCCAGCAGCTTAGGCGGGACTAGCGGGGTCAATGAGCAGTTCTTC. Translation: CASSLGGTSGVNEQFF.

This clonotype was counted between two and nine times. The J gene is TRBJ2-3, the V gene TRBV6-5, with 9 bases identical to TRBD1. The CDR3 is made up of 14 amino acids. With 7 bases clipped from V and 9 bases from J, the junction kept 11 bases outside the gene matches. CDR1 and CDR2 (germline): MNHEY, SVGAGI. The DNA for the CDR3 is TGTGCCAGCAACCCCGGGACAGGGCCAATAACGCAGTATTTT. It specifies CASNPGTGPITQYF.